This passage covers 4 T cell receptor beta chains from one sample sequenced in a study of technical replicates of blood from several donors (dated by TCRdb to the late 2010s). The library came from the immunoSEQ multiplex PCR assay. Entries here come from immuneACCESS through TCRdb and include only in-frame sequences with V and J called. Some clones fail to appear in such tables; in the studies checked, an unresolved V gene covers under half of the shortfall, and the cause of the remainder is unknown. The sample includes tens of thousands of clones, with roughly 94% observed a single time. The top ten hold 0.25% of the sample. Sequencing was performed on T cells isolated from PBMCs. Receptors originate from a human donor in good health.

The chain uses TRBV19 and TRBJ2-7, with TRBD1 as a possible D gene (5 bases). The CDR3 covers 14 residues. The V gene's germline CDR1 is LNHDA and CDR2 SQIVND (reference sequence). V lost 6 bases to trimming and J lost 0 bases, with 12 bases between them. CDR3 coding DNA: TGTGCCAGTAGATACGACAGAAACTCCTACGAGCAGTACTTC. It is translated as CASRYDRNSYEQYF.

The chain couples TRBV27 to TRBJ2-7; a weak D match, TRBD1 (6 bases). Trimming took off 5 bases at V and 4 bases at J, with 15 bases between the two ends. The CDR3 extends over 14 amino acids. Germline V CDR1 and CDR2: MNHEY, SMNVEV (reference sequence). The CDR3 DNA follows: TGTGCCAGCAGTCCGAAGGGACATCCGTACGAGCAGTACTTC. Translated, it gives CASSPKGHPYEQYF.

This clone has just one count. The rearrangement joins TRBV2 to TRBJ1-5; TRBD1 matches 9 bases. CDR3 length equals 14 residues. V lost 6 bases to trimming and J lost 6 bases; unmatched junction nucleotides: 6. The germline CDR1 and CDR2 sequences are SNHLY and FYNNEI. CDR3 residues: CASRGQGTGQPQHF. DNA for the CDR3: TGTGCCAGCAGGGGACAGGGCACAGGTCAGCCCCAGCATTTT.

The rearrangement links TRBV30 to TRBJ1-3; possible D gene TRBD1, 5 bases. This CDR3 has 17 amino acids. CDR1 and CDR2 from the germline V gene are GTSNPN and SVGIG (reference sequence). V was trimmed by 5 bases and J by 2 bases, leaving 22 bases between them. CDR3 coding DNA: TGTGCCTGGGCATTAATGCCGGGGAGGGGTCCTGGAAACACCATATATTTT. Translated, it gives CAWALMPGRGPGNTIYF.